The source of this TCR beta chain is a study of cytomegalovirus exposure and HLA in healthy donors. About the research overall: Early released data comprised about 90 million unique TCRs from HLA-typed donors.

In regard to this clone: Its antigen is currently unknown.

The CDR3 contains 15 residues. CDR1 and CDR2 from the germline V gene are ENHRY and SYGVKD. Trimming took off 0 bases at V and 2 bases at J, with 11 bases between the two ends. PCR amplification relied on 60 Vbeta primers (plus 13 Jbeta primers). Method: immunoSEQ multiplex PCR; TCRdb's copy keeps in-frame clones and lacks some. The sample lists about 190,000 clones; about 77% were seen once. The study's findings and limits: Reportedly, TCR beta sequences accurately predicted HLA-A and HLA-B alleles in most subjects. Rarity characterized most TCR sequences, yet some public TCRs appeared in many donors. Later analysis identified a missense DCLRE1C variant that was linked to TCR beta V- and J-gene trimming.

Specimen: PBMCs. The TCR originated in a young woman in good health and CMV-seropositive. The chain employs TRBV10-3 and TRBJ2-7; D is perhaps TRBD1 (6 bases). CDR3 nucleotide sequence: TGTGCCATCAGTGAGTCCACAGGGCGGGCCTACGAGCAGTACTTC. It translates to CAISESTGRAYEQYF.